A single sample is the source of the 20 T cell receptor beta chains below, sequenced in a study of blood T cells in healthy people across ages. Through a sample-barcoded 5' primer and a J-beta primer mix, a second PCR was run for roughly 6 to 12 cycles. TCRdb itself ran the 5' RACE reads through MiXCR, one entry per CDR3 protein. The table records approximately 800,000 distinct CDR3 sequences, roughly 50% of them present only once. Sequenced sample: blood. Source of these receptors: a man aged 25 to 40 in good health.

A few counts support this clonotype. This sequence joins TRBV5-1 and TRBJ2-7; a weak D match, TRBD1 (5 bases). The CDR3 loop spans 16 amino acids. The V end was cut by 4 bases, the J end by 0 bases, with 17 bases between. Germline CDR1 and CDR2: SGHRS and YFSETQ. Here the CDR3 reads CASSLPQGHVSYEQYF. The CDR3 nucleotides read TGCGCCAGCAGCCTCCCCCAAGGACATGTCTCCTACGAGCAGTACTTC.

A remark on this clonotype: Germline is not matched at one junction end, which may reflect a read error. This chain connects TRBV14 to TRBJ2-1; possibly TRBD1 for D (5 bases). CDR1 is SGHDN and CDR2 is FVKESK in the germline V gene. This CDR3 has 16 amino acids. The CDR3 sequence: CASSQGQGSSNNEQFF. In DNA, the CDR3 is TGTGCCAGCAGCCAAGGTCAGGGTTCCTCCAACAATGAGCAGTTCTTC.

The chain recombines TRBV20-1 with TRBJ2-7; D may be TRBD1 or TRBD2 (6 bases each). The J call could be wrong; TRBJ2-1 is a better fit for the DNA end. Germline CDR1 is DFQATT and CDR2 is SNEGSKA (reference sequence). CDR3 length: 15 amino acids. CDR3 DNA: TGCAGTGTTTGGGGGCGGGAAGAACTCCACAATGAGCAGTTCTTC. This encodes CSVWGREELHNEQFF.

The CDR3 protein is CASSPVLHEQYF. Here the CDR3 DNA reads TGTGCCAGCAGCCCGGTACTCCACGAGCAGTACTTC. The V and J genes are TRBV9 and TRBJ2-7; D gene ambiguous. Trimming removed 4 bases at V and 5 bases at J, with 10 bases between. The length of the CDR3 is 12 residues. The germline V gene encodes CDR1 SGDLS and CDR2 YYNGEE.

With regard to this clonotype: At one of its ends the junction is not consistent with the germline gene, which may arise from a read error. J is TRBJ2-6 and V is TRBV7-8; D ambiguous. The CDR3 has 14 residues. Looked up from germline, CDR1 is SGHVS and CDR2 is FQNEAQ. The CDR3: CASSLVSGVNVLTF. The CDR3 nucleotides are TGTGCCAGCAGCTTAGTCTCTGGGGTCAACGTCCTGACTTTC. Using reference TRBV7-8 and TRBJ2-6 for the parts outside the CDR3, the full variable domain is GAGVSQSPRYKVAKRGQDVALRCDPISGHVSLFWYQQALGQGPEFLTYFQNEAQLDKSGLPSDRFFAERPEGSVSTLKIQRTQQEDSAVYLCASSLVSGVNVLTFGAGSRLTVL.

The CDR3 loop is CASSLGQGIYGYTF. Written as DNA, the CDR3 is TGTGCCAGCAGCTTAGGTCAGGGGATCTATGGCTACACCTTC. V usage is TRBV13 and J usage is TRBJ1-2; a weak D match, TRBD1 (6 bases). Germline V gene sequence: CDR1 PRHDT, CDR2 FYEKMQ (reference sequence). This CDR3 comprises 14 residues. The ends were cut back, 0 bases at V and 4 bases at J, with 9 bases in the middle.

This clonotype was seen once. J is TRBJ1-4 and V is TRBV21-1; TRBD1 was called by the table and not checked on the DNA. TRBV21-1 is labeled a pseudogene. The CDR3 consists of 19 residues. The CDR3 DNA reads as TGTGCCAGCAGCAACCCGGACAGGGGCCTTGGTAAGGCTAATGAAAAACTGTTTTTT. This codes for CASSNPDRGLGKANEKLFF.

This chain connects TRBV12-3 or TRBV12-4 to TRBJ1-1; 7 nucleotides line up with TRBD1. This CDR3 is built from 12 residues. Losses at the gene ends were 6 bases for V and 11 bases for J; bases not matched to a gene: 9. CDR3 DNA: TGTGCCAGCAGCCGACAGGGCCTGTCGGCTTTCTTT. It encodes CASSRQGLSAFF.

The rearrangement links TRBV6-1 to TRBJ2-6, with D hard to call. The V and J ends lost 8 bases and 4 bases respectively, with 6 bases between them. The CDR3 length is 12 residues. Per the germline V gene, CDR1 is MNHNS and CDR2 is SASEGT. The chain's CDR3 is CASARGANVLTF. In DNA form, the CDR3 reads TGTGCCAGCGCCCGAGGGGCCAACGTCCTGACTTTC.

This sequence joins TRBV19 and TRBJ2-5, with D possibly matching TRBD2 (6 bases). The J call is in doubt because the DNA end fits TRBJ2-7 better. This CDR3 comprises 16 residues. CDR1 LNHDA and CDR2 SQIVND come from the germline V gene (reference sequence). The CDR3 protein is CASSTNLAPYSYEQYF. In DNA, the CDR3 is TGTGCCAGTAGTACGAATCTAGCGCCGTACTCCTACGAGCAGTACTTC.

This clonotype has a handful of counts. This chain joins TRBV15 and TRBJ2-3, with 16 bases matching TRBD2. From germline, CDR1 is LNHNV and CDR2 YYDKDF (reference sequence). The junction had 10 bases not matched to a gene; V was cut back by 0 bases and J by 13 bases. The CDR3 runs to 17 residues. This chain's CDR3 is CATSRDGWGTSGGAKYF. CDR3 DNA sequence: TGTGCCACCAGCAGAGATGGGTGGGGGACTAGCGGGGGGGCCAAGTATTTT.

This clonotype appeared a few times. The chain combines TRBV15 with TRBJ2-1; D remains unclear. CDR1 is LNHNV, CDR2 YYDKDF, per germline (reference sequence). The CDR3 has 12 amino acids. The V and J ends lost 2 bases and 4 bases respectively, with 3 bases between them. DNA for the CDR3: TGTGCCACCAGCAGAAAATACAATGAGCAGTTCTTC. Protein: CATSRKYNEQFF. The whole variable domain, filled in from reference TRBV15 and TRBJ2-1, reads DAMVIQNPRYQVTQFGKPVTLSCSQTLNHNVMYWYQQKSSQAPKLLFHYYDKDFNNEADTPDNFQSRRPNTSFCFLDIRSPGLGDTAMYLCATSRKYNEQFFGPGTRLTVL.

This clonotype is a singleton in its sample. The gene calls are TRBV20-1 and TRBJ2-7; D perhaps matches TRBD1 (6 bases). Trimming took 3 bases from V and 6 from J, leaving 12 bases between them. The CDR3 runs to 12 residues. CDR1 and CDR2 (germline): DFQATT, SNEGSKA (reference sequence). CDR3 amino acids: CSASQGMGEQYF. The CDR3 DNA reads TGCAGTGCTAGTCAGGGGATGGGCGAGCAGTACTTC.

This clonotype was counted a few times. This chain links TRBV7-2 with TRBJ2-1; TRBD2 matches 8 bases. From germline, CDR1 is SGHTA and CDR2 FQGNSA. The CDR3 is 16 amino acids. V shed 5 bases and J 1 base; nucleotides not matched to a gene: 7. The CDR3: CASSLREGLSYNEQFF. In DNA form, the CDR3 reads TGTGCCAGCAGCCTCCGGGAGGGCTTATCCTACAATGAGCAGTTCTTC.

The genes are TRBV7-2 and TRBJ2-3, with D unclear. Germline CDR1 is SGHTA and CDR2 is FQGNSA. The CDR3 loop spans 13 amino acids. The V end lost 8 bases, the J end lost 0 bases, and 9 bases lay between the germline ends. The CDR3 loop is CASGVPSTDTQYF. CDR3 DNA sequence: TGTGCCAGCGGGGTCCCTAGCACAGATACGCAGTATTTT. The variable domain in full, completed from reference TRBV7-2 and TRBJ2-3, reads GAGVSQSPSNKVTEKGKDVELRCDPISGHTALYWYRQSLGQGLEFLIYFQGNSAPDKSGLPSDRFSAERTGGSVSTLTIQRTQQEDSAVYLCASGVPSTDTQYFGPGTRLTVL.

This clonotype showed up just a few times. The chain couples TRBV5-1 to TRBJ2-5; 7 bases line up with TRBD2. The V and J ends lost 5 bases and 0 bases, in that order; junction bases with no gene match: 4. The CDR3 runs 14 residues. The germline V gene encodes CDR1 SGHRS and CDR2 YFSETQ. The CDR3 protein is CASRLGTNQETQYF. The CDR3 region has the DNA TGCGCCAGCAGACTAGGGACTAACCAAGAGACCCAGTACTTC.

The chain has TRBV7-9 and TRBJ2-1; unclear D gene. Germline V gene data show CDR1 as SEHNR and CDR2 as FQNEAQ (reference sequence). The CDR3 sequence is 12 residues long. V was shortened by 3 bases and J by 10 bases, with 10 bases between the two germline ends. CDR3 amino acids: CASSFGDSEQFF. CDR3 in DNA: TGTGCCAGCAGCTTTGGGGATAGCGAGCAGTTCTTC.

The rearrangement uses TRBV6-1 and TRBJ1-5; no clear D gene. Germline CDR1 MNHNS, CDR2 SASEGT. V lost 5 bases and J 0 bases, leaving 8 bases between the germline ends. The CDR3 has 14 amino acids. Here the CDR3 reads CASSHVTSNQPQHF. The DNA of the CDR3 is TGTGCCAGCAGTCACGTTACTAGCAATCAGCCCCAGCATTTT.

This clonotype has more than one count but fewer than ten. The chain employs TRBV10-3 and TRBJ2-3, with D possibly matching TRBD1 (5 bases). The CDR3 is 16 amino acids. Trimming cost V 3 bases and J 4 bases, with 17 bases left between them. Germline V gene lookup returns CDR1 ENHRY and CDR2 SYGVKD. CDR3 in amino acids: CAISDPRTGGADTQYF. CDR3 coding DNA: TGTGCCATCAGTGACCCTCGAACAGGTGGAGCAGATACGCAGTATTTT.

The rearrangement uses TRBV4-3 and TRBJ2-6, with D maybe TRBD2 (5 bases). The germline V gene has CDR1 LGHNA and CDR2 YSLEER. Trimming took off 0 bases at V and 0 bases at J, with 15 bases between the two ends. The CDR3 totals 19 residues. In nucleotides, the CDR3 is TGCGCCAGCAGCCAAGAGTCCTACGGACTGATCTCTGGGGCCAACGTCCTGACTTTC. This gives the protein CASSQESYGLISGANVLTF.